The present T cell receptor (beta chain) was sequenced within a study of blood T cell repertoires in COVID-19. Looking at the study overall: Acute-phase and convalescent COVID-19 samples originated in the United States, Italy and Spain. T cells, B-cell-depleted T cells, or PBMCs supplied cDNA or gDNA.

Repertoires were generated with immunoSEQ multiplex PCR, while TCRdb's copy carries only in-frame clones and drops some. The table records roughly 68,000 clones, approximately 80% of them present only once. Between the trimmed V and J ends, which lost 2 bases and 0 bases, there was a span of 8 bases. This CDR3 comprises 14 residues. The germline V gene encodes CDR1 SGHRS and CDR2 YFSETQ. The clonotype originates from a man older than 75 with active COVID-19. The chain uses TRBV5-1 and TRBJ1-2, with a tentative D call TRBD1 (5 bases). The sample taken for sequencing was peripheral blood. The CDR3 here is CASSFETANYGYTF. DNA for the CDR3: TGCGCCAGCAGCTTCGAGACAGCTAACTATGGCTACACCTTC.